Below are 15 T cell receptor beta chains sequenced from a single sample in a study of CD8+ T cells in alopecia areata. Regarding treatment: oral pan-JAK inhibitor, 5-10 mg twice daily. RNA was extracted and reverse transcribed into cDNA as the sequencing template. Generated by immunoSEQ multiplex PCR, the TCRdb table keeps only in-frame clones and is missing some. This sample has under 300,000 clones, with 60% found just once. The source was CD4+ T cells sorted from blood, collected between weeks 51 and 52, from a patient treated with tofacitinib. Receptor source: a human donor with alopecia areata.

The chain employs TRBV2 and TRBJ1-2; D gene ambiguous. The CDR3 has 12 amino acids. Trimming cost V 4 bases and J 8 bases, with 11 bases left between them. The germline V gene has CDR1 SNHLY and CDR2 FYNNEI. Written as DNA, the CDR3 is TGTGCCAGCAGTGGCACAGCTGTCGGCTACACCTTC. It translates to CASSGTAVGYTF.

The V gene is TRBV5-5, the J gene TRBJ1-5, with 7 bases aligning to TRBD1. Germline V gene data show CDR1 as SGHKS and CDR2 as YYEKEE (reference sequence). V lost 4 bases and J lost 7; bases outside the gene matches: 5. The CDR3 loop spans 13 amino acids. The CDR3 DNA sequence: TGTGCCAGCAGCGGAACAGGGGTGCAGCCCCAGCATTTT. Protein: CASSGTGVQPQHF.

This clone was seen only once. The same CDR3 arises from other DNA sequences in this sample as well. J is TRBJ1-2 and V is TRBV4-1; D is perhaps TRBD1 (5 bases). The germline V gene has CDR1 MGHRA and CDR2 YSYEKL. The CDR3 has 17 residues. Trimming stripped 2 bases from V and 2 bases from J, with 18 bases between. CDR3 region: CASSQPRQGIPNYGYTF. The CDR3 DNA follows: TGCGCCAGCAGCCAACCCCGGCAGGGAATTCCGAACTATGGCTACACCTTC.

This chain connects TRBV29-1 to TRBJ2-2, with D possibly being TRBD2 (5 bases). The CDR3 is 13 residues long. The germline V and J ends were trimmed by 5 bases and 6 bases, with 13 bases remaining between them. Germline CDR1 reads SQVTM; CDR2 reads ANQGSEA. This CDR3 is CSVKAGRAGELFF. The CDR3 DNA reads as TGCAGCGTTAAGGCGGGTAGAGCCGGGGAGCTGTTTTTT.

The sample holds a few counts of this clone. CDR3 loop: CAISAEEETQYF. The CDR3, as DNA: TGTGCCATCAGTGCCGAGGAAGAGACCCAGTACTTC. This sequence joins TRBV10-3 and TRBJ2-5; D not resolved. The V end lost 4 bases, the J end lost 3 bases, and 6 bases lay between the germline ends. CDR1 and CDR2 (germline): ENHRY, SYGVKD. The CDR3 has 12 amino acids.

There are a few counts of this clone. The sample carries other DNA sequences with the same CDR3. The rearrangement uses TRBV29-1 and TRBJ1-1; no clear D gene. The CDR3 length is 10 residues. V gave up 4 bases and J gave up 4 bases, with 4 bases separating them. Germline CDR1 and CDR2: SQVTM and ANQGSEA. The CDR3 loop reads CSVVGTEAFF. The CDR3 nucleotides read TGCAGCGTTGTAGGCACTGAAGCTTTCTTT.

The J gene is TRBJ2-7, the V gene TRBV30, with D possibly called TRBD1 or TRBD2 (6 bases each). The V gene lost 2 bases and the J gene lost 3 bases, with 14 bases spanning the gap. The germline gives CDR1 GTSNPN, CDR2 SVGIG (reference sequence). This CDR3 contains 14 residues. The CDR3 sequence is CAWSRGGLGYEQYF. The CDR3 DNA is TGTGCCTGGAGTCGAGGGGGACTGGGCTACGAGCAGTACTTC.

The rearrangement joins TRBV29-1 to TRBJ1-3; D gene unclear. V was cut by 5 bases and J by 4 bases, with 9 bases left in between. This CDR3 has 12 amino acids. Germline CDR1 is SQVTM and CDR2 is ANQGSEA. The CDR3 DNA reads TGCAGCGTTCAAGGGTCCGGAAACACCATATATTTT. It translates to CSVQGSGNTIYF.

This sequence joins TRBV7-2 and TRBJ1-5; possible D gene TRBD1, 6 bases. The CDR3 is made up of 14 amino acids. Germline CDR1 and CDR2: SGHTA and FQGNSA. V shed 4 bases and J shed 5 bases, with 12 bases lying between them. The CDR3 DNA reads TGTGCCAGCAGCTCCAACTCAGGGGATCAGCCCCAGCATTTT. It encodes CASSSNSGDQPQHF.

This rearrangement joins TRBV7-9 to TRBJ2-5; possibly TRBD2 for D (7 bases). This CDR3 region has 15 residues. From germline, CDR1 is SEHNR and CDR2 FQNEAQ (reference sequence). V lost 4 bases and J 5 bases, leaving 17 bases between the germline ends. CDR3 in amino acids: CASSYTGGGLETQYF. CDR3 nucleotides: TGTGCCAGCAGCTATACGGGGGGCGGTTTGGAGACCCAGTACTTC.

This clone was seen a handful of times. CDR3 region: CASSPQGRNYGYTF. The CDR3 DNA reads TGTGCCAGCAGCCCTCAGGGTAGAAACTATGGCTACACCTTC. The rearrangement links TRBV9 to TRBJ1-2, with D tentatively TRBD1 (5 bases). Germline lookup yields CDR1 SGDLS and CDR2 YYNGEE. The V gene lost 4 bases and the J gene lost 2 bases, with 12 bases spanning the gap. The CDR3 totals 14 residues.

This chain uses TRBV7-3 with TRBJ2-1; D might be TRBD1 (5 bases). Trimming took 0 bases from V and 6 from J, leaving 9 bases between them. The germline gives CDR1 SGHTA, CDR2 FQGTGA. This CDR3 spans 14 amino acids. CDR3 in DNA: TGTGCCAGCAGCTTAACGACGACAGTCAATGAGCAGTTCTTC. Its translation is CASSLTTTVNEQFF. The full variable domain, completed using reference TRBV7-3 and TRBJ2-1, is GAGVSQTPSNKVTEKGKYVELRCDPISGHTALYWYRQSLGQGPEFLIYFQGTGAADDSGLPNDRFFAVRPEGSVSTLKIQRTERGDSAVYLCASSLTTTVNEQFFGPGTRLTVL.

The rearrangement joins TRBV25-1 to TRBJ2-5; D not resolved. Trimming left V 7 bases short and J 0 bases short, with 9 bases between. The CDR3 runs to 13 residues. Germline V gene data show CDR1 as MGHDK and CDR2 as SYGVNS. The CDR3 protein is CASTSEYQETQYF. The CDR3 nucleotides read TGTGCCAGCACGTCCGAGTACCAAGAGACCCAGTACTTC.

This clone was observed a few times. The CDR3 DNA sequence: TGTGCCAGCACTAGGACAGGGGTCACCGGGGAGCTGTTTTTT. Translation: CASTRTGVTGELFF. V and J are TRBV11-2 and TRBJ2-2; TRBD1 matches 9 bases. The CDR3 loop spans 14 amino acids. Germline assignment: CDR1 SGHAT and CDR2 FQNNGV. Trimming cost V 7 bases and J 4 bases; bases outside gene matches: 4.

This chain links TRBV7-3 with TRBJ1-6; TRBD1 agrees at 7 bases. Looked up from germline, CDR1 is SGHTA and CDR2 is FQGTGA. Trimming at V came to 5 bases and at J to 7 bases, leaving 11 bases not matched to a gene. The CDR3 extends over 16 amino acids. CDR3 sequence: CASSMYNRGLNSPLHF. The CDR3 DNA sequence: TGTGCCAGCAGCATGTATAACAGGGGACTCAATTCACCCCTCCACTTT.